Listed below are T cell receptor beta chains from one sample, sequenced in a study of graft-versus-host responses after intestinal transplantation. The antigens of these receptors remain unknown. Only in-frame clones appear in the TCRdb table, and some are missing; sequencing was by immunoSEQ multiplex PCR. Found here are fewer than 150,000 clones, roughly nine tenths of them singletons; the top ten hold over 0.15%. Sequenced here: unstimulated CD4+ T cells sorted from spleen or lymph node cells, sampled before intestinal transplant. The origin of the receptors is a human donor who received an intestinal transplant. The conserved cysteine and the conserved F or W are not part of the CDR3 here. For some rows the clone size is stated as once, few or many, or as a class when expanded; others skip it.

cdr3_length v_call clone_size cdr3_aa
16 TRBV19 once ASSMWGGLGQGAKGQF
9 TRBV20-1 NA SARDSIRES
11 TRBV5-1 NA ASSLGPGNTIY
11 TRBV6-1 NA ATLTGPVYAQY
15 TRBV5-6 NA ASSWGLGAVANEKLF
15 TRBV27 NA ASSLSPSTSGGNEQF
14 TRBV5-1 NA ASSPSTRSKGTEAF
12 TRBV6-1 NA ASRREAGYYGYT
10 TRBV6-5 once ATLRPDREQF
11 TRBV9 once ASSVAANTEAF
17 TRBV9 NA ASSVAISSASSGANVLT
14 TRBV9 once ASSVGSGGPRDTQY
12 TRBV5-6 NA ASSLGRRFETQY
14 TRBV6-4 once ASSDGYGWPKNIQY
13 TRBV9 NA ASSLRGVEVDTQY
12 TRBV9 NA ASSRGQGAYEQY
12 TRBV2 NA ASSGTGRDQPQH
13 TRBV10-3 few AISERDRYNSPLH
9 TRBV29-1 few RATTQETQY
13 TRBV2 NA ASSQGRTTNEKLF
13 TRBV11-2 NA ASSLDSGGAYEQY
13 TRBV12-5 NA ASDPGGGAVHEQF
10 TRBV7-9 NA ASSNTGYEQY
11 TRBV27 NA ASSSASTDTQY
12 TRBV15 NA ATSRPHRVDGYT
12 TRBV18 NA ASSPPPGLRELF
12 TRBV6-1 NA ASSNTGGEETQY
11 TRBV9 NA ASSVGLEETQY
14 TRBV19 NA ASKARGARAQETQY
10 TRBV5-6 NA ASSLNSYEQY
10 TRBV11-2 NA ASSLSYAEQF
14 TRBV5-5 NA ASSLSGGGAVETQY
13 TRBV5-5 once ASSLGPGQDYEQY
14 TRBV4-1 NA ASSQDAYRGKDEQY
13 TRBV2 NA ASKGGGQKYNEQF
12 TRBV11-3 NA ASSLGFNTYEQY
11 TRBV5-1 NA ASSWREGGEAF
9 TRBV6-6 few ASGVTGELF
16 TRBV5-1 NA ASSPGLAGGSRRDTQY
10 TRBV2 NA ASSEAKATQY
9 TRBV29-1 NA SVDGLETQY
11 TRBV18 NA ASSPQGNQPQH
15 TRBV7-2 NA ASSLVPAGVRSYEQY
12 TRBV30 few AWSRDTSNQPQH
12 TRBV10-3 NA AISGQGYTGELF
10 TRBV7-9 NA ASTKGVDTQY
12 TRBV10-2 NA ASRPSSWGETQY
11 TRBV6-1 NA ASSVGERDTQY
13 TRBV4-2 NA ASSQGPRDNQPQH
12 TRBV14 NA ASSQGLVTDTQY
12 TRBV6-5 NA ASSYSGRNQPQH
11 TRBV11-3 NA ASSLAQGPEQY
11 TRBV19 NA ASSPRTGAGYT
12 TRBV7-3 NA ASSLTPGTDTQY
12 TRBV5-1 NA ASSRDRSNYGYT
10 TRBV6-5 NA ASSSGNQPQH
12 TRBV7-9 NA ASSLVRLADTQY
13 TRBV2 NA ASSAVRGPSYGYT
13 TRBV2 NA AGERAGRNTDTQY
12 TRBV6-6 NA ATSGQVGSYEQY